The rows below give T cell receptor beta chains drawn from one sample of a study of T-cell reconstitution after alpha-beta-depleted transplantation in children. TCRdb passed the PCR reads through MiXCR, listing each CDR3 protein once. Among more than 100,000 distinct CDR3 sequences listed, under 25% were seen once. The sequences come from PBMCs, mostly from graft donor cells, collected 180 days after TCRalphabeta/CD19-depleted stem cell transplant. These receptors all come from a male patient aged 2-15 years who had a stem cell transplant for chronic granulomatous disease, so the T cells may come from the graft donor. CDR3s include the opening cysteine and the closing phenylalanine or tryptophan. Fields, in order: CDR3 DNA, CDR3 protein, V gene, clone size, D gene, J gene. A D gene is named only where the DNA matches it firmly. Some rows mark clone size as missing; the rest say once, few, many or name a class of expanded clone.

cdr3_nt: TGTGCCAGCAGACTAGCGGGAGTAGGCGAGCAGTACTTC
cdr3_aa: CASRLAGVGEQYF
v_call: TRBV12-3/TRBV12-4
clone_size: -
d_call: TRBD2
j_call: TRBJ2-7

cdr3_nt: TGCAGTGCTAGATATACAGGGGTAGTCAATTCACCCCTCCACTTT
cdr3_aa: CSARYTGVVNSPLHF
v_call: TRBV20-1
clone_size: many
d_call: TRBD1
j_call: TRBJ1-6

cdr3_nt: TGTGCCAGCAGCGACACTAGCGGAACATCCCTAAGCGGGAGCAGCACAGATACGCAGTATTTT
cdr3_aa: CASSDTSGTSLSGSSTDTQYF
v_call: TRBV7-1
clone_size: -
d_call: TRBD2
j_call: TRBJ2-3

cdr3_nt: TGTGCCAGCAGTTGGACTAGCGGGGCCACAGATACGCAGTATTTT
cdr3_aa: CASSWTSGATDTQYF
v_call: TRBV12-3/TRBV12-4
clone_size: many
d_call: TRBD2
j_call: TRBJ2-3

cdr3_nt: TGCAGCGTTGCCCGGGGGGGACGAACTGAAGCTTTCTTT
cdr3_aa: CSVARGGRTEAFF
v_call: TRBV29-1
clone_size: many
d_call: -
j_call: TRBJ1-1

cdr3_nt: TGTGCCAGCAGTTTAATAGAAGGGGTCGGAGAGACCCAGTACTTC
cdr3_aa: CASSLIEGVGETQYF
v_call: TRBV28
clone_size: -
d_call: -
j_call: TRBJ2-5

cdr3_nt: TGTGCCACCAGCAACGGACAGGGTCCCGGGGAGCTGTTTTTT
cdr3_aa: CATSNGQGPGELFF
v_call: TRBV24-1
clone_size: -
d_call: TRBD1
j_call: TRBJ2-2

cdr3_nt: TGTGCCAGCAGCCAAGAGAACGGACTATCCTACAATGAGCAGTTCTTC
cdr3_aa: CASSQENGLSYNEQFF
v_call: TRBV4-2
clone_size: -
d_call: -
j_call: TRBJ2-1

cdr3_nt: TGTGCCAGCAGTTACTCCCCGGACAGGGGTGGGACTGAAGCTTTCTTT
cdr3_aa: CASSYSPDRGGTEAFF
v_call: TRBV6-5
clone_size: many
d_call: TRBD1
j_call: TRBJ1-1

cdr3_nt: TGCAGCGTCGACGGGGGGGGGACTGAAGCTTTCTTT
cdr3_aa: CSVDGGGTEAFF
v_call: TRBV29-1
clone_size: -
d_call: -
j_call: TRBJ1-1

cdr3_nt: TGTGCCAGCAGTCCTAATACTGGAGGGCAAGAGACCCAGTACTTC
cdr3_aa: CASSPNTGGQETQYF
v_call: TRBV12-3/TRBV12-4
clone_size: few
d_call: -
j_call: TRBJ2-5

cdr3_nt: TGCAGTGCCTTCCACAACAGGGCTAACGAGCAGTACTTC
cdr3_aa: CSAFHNRANEQYF
v_call: TRBV20-1
clone_size: many
d_call: -
j_call: TRBJ2-7

cdr3_nt: TGCGCCAGCAGCCGCGACGGCTACAATGAGCAGTTCTTC
cdr3_aa: CASSRDGYNEQFF
v_call: TRBV5-1
clone_size: few
d_call: -
j_call: TRBJ2-1

cdr3_nt: TGTGCCAGCAGCTTGGGGGTCGGCCCTAATGAAAAACTGTTTTTT
cdr3_aa: CASSLGVGPNEKLFF
v_call: TRBV7-3
clone_size: few
d_call: -
j_call: TRBJ1-4

cdr3_nt: TGCGCCAGCAGCTCGACAGGTCCGGCCGGGGAGCTGTTTTTT
cdr3_aa: CASSSTGPAGELFF
v_call: TRBV5-1
clone_size: few
d_call: -
j_call: TRBJ2-2

cdr3_nt: TGTGCCAGCAGTATTCATTCGACAGCTGAAGCTTTCTTT
cdr3_aa: CASSIHSTAEAFF
v_call: TRBV12-3/TRBV12-4
clone_size: few
d_call: -
j_call: TRBJ1-1

cdr3_nt: TGTGCCAGCAGTTCCCCCGGACAGGGGCCTGAAGCTTTCTTT
cdr3_aa: CASSSPGQGPEAFF
v_call: TRBV27
clone_size: few
d_call: TRBD1
j_call: TRBJ1-1

cdr3_nt: TGCAGCGTTGAATGGAGGTCGGGTGGAGCAACTGAAGCTTTCTTT
cdr3_aa: CSVEWRSGGATEAFF
v_call: TRBV29-1
clone_size: few
d_call: -
j_call: TRBJ1-1

cdr3_nt: TGTGCCAGCAGCAATAGCGGGAGTGGCTACGAGCAGTACTTC
cdr3_aa: CASSNSGSGYEQYF
v_call: TRBV25-1
clone_size: many
d_call: TRBD2
j_call: TRBJ2-7

cdr3_nt: TGCAGTGCTATCCGATTAGGGAAGGACGGTAATGGCTACACCTTC
cdr3_aa: CSAIRLGKDGNGYTF
v_call: TRBV20-1
clone_size: -
d_call: -
j_call: TRBJ1-2

cdr3_nt: TGTGCCAGCAGTGAATACCGAGGGAATCAGCCCCAGCATTTT
cdr3_aa: CASSEYRGNQPQHF
v_call: TRBV25-1
clone_size: few
d_call: -
j_call: TRBJ1-5

cdr3_nt: TGTGCCAGGAGATCCGGGTCCCTCACCGGGGAGCTGTTTTTT
cdr3_aa: CARRSGSLTGELFF
v_call: TRBV6-1
clone_size: -
d_call: -
j_call: TRBJ2-2

cdr3_nt: TGTGCCAGCAGTCTCCCCGGACAGGGCTATGGCTACACCTTC
cdr3_aa: CASSLPGQGYGYTF
v_call: TRBV28
clone_size: -
d_call: TRBD1
j_call: TRBJ1-2

cdr3_nt: TGTGCCAGCAGCGAACAGGGGGCCCATAATTCACCCCTCCACTTT
cdr3_aa: CASSEQGAHNSPLHF
v_call: TRBV12-3/TRBV12-4
clone_size: many
d_call: TRBD1
j_call: TRBJ1-6

cdr3_nt: TGTGCCAGCAGCGTCACTCAGACAGCCACCGGGGAGCTGTTTTTT
cdr3_aa: CASSVTQTATGELFF
v_call: TRBV11-2
clone_size: -
d_call: -
j_call: TRBJ2-2

cdr3_nt: TGCAGCGTTTTCGGGAGCACGAACACCGGGGAGCTGTTTTTT
cdr3_aa: CSVFGSTNTGELFF
v_call: TRBV29-1
clone_size: few
d_call: -
j_call: TRBJ2-2

cdr3_nt: TGCAGTGCTCGGCCGGGCTATGGCTACACCTTC
cdr3_aa: CSARPGYGYTF
v_call: TRBV20-1
clone_size: few
d_call: -
j_call: TRBJ1-2

cdr3_nt: TGCAGTGCTAGACAGGGGGACTATGGCTACACCTTC
cdr3_aa: CSARQGDYGYTF
v_call: TRBV20-1
clone_size: many
d_call: TRBD1
j_call: TRBJ1-2

cdr3_nt: TGTGCCAGCAGTTCCCCTGTGGCTAGTTGGACCGGGGAGCTGTTTTTT
cdr3_aa: CASSSPVASWTGELFF
v_call: TRBV12-3/TRBV12-4
clone_size: many
d_call: -
j_call: TRBJ2-2

cdr3_nt: TGTGCCAGCGACCGATCGAACACCGGGGAGCTGTTTTTT
cdr3_aa: CASDRSNTGELFF
v_call: TRBV7-2
clone_size: many
d_call: -
j_call: TRBJ2-2

cdr3_nt: TGCAGTGCTAGCCGGGGGCTATACAATGAGCAGTTCTTC
cdr3_aa: CSASRGLYNEQFF
v_call: TRBV20-1
clone_size: many
d_call: -
j_call: TRBJ2-1

cdr3_nt: TGTGCCAGCAGCCTTGGACAGATCTCTGGGGCCAACGTCCTGACTTTC
cdr3_aa: CASSLGQISGANVLTF
v_call: TRBV6-1
clone_size: few
d_call: -
j_call: TRBJ2-6

cdr3_nt: TGTGCCAGCAGCTTTGCGGGAACTAGCACAGATACGCAGTATTTT
cdr3_aa: CASSFAGTSTDTQYF
v_call: TRBV7-6
clone_size: many
d_call: -
j_call: TRBJ2-3

cdr3_nt: TGTGCCAGCAGTCACAGGGGGGACAATGAGCAGTTCTTC
cdr3_aa: CASSHRGDNEQFF
v_call: TRBV27
clone_size: -
d_call: TRBD1
j_call: TRBJ2-1

cdr3_nt: TGTGCCAGCAGTTTAGTGGGGACAGGGAGCGGGAGTAGGCAGTTCTTC
cdr3_aa: CASSLVGTGSGSRQFF
v_call: TRBV12-3/TRBV12-4
clone_size: many
d_call: -
j_call: TRBJ2-1

cdr3_nt: TGCAGTGCTAGTAGTCCGCTCGCTAACTATGGCTACACCTTC
cdr3_aa: CSASSPLANYGYTF
v_call: TRBV20-1
clone_size: few
d_call: -
j_call: TRBJ1-2